The present T cell receptor beta chain was sequenced within a study of CD8+ T cells in alopecia areata. Whole-study findings and limits: Elevated clonality characterized lesional scalp relative to normal scalp, particularly in alopecia totalis/universalis.

A note on this clone: Its antigen remains unidentified.

CDR1 and CDR2 from the germline V gene are SQVTM and ANQGSEA. The CDR3 length is 15 residues. V was clipped by 4 bases and J by 7 bases; unmatched bases: 11. It was cDNA, reverse transcribed from extracted RNA, that served as the sequencing template. The repertoire was sequenced with immunoSEQ multiplex PCR; TCRdb's copy has only in-frame clones and lacks some. This table has about 180,000 clones, about 72% appearing once. This TCR came from a human donor with alopecia areata. V usage is TRBV29-1 and J usage is TRBJ2-2; 8 bases map to TRBD1. Sample: CD8+ T cells sorted from blood, taken at week 0. In DNA, the CDR3 is TGCAGCGTTGGGAGAGGGGACAGGACTGGCGGGGAGCTGTTTTTT. This gives the protein CSVGRGDRTGGELFF.